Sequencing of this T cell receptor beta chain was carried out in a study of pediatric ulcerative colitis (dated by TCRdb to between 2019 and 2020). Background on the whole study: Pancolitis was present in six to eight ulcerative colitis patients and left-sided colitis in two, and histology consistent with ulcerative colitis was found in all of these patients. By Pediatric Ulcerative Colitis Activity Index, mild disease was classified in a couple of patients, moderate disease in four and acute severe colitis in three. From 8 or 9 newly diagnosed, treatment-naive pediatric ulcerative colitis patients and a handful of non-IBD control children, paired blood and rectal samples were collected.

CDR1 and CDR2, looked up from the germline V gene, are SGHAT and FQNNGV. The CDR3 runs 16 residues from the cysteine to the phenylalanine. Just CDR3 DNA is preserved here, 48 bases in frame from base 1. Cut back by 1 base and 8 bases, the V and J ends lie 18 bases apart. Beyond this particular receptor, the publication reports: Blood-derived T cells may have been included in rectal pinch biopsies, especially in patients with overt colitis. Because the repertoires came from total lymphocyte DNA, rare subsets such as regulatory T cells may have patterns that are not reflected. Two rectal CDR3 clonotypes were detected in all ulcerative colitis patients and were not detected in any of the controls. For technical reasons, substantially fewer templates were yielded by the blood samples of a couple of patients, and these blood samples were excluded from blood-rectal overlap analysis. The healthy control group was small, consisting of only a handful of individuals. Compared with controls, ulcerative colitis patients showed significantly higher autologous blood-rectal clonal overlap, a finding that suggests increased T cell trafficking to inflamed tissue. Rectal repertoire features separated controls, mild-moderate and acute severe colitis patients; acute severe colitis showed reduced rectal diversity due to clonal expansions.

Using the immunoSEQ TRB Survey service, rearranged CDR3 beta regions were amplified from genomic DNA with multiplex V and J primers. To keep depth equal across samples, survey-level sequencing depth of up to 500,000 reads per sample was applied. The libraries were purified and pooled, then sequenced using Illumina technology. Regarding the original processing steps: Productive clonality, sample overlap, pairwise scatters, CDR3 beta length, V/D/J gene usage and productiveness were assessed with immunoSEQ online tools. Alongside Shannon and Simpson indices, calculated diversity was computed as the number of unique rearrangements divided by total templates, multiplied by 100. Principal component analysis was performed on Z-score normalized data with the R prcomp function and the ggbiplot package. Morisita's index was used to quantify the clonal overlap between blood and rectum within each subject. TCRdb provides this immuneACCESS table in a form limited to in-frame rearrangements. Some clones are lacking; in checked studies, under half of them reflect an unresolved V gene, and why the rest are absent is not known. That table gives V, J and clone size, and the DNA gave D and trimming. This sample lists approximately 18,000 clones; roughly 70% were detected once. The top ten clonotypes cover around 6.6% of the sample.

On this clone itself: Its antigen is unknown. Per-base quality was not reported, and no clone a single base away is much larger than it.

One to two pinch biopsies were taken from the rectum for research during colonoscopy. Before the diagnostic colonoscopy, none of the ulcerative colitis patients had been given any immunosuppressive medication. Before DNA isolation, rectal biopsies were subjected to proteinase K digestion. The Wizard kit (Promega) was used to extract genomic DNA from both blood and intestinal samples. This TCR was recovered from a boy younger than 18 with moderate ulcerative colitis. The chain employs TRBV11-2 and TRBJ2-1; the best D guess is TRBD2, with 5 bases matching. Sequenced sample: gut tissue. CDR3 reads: CASSLVAGISADEQFF. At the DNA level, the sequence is TGTGCCAGCAGCTTAGTTGCTGGGATTAGCGCTGATGAGCAGTTCTTC.